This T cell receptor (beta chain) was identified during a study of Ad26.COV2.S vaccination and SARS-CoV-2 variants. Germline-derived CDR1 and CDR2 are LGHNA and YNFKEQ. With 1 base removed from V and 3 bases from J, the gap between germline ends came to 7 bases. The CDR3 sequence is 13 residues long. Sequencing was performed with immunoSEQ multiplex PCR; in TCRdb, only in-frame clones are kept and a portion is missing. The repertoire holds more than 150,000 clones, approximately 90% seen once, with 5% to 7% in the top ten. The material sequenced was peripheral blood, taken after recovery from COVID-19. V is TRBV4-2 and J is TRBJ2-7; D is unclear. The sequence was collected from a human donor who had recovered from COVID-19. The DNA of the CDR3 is TGTGCCAGCAGCCAAGGAGCCTACTACGAGCAGTACTTC. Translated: CASSQGAYYEQYF.